This passage covers 21 T cell receptor beta chains from one sample sequenced in a study of T cells in Graves' hyperthyroidism and ophthalmopathy. Amplified regions were TCR beta CDR3 sequences from RNA transcripts. Carried out on the TCR CDR3, a first-round RT-PCR used the HTBI primer set. A single record per CDR3 protein comes from TCRdb applying MiXCR to the multiplex PCR reads. The table records approximately 560,000 distinct CDR3 sequences, about 45% of them present only once. Sequenced: peripheral blood or thyroid tissue (not recorded which). These receptors all come from a woman aged 18 to 35 with Graves' hyperthyroidism.

The CDR3 bases are TGTGCCAGCGGACTAGGGGACAGGGGGCTGGATGGCTACACCTTC. The encoded protein is CASGLGDRGLDGYTF. The gene calls are TRBV7-3 and TRBJ1-2; 12 bases align to TRBD1. The CDR3 has 15 residues. CDR1 is SGHTA, CDR2 FQGTGA, per germline. The junction had 10 bases not matched to a gene; V was cut back by 8 bases and J by 6 bases. The whole variable domain, filled in from reference TRBV7-3 and TRBJ1-2, reads GAGVSQTPSNKVTEKGKYVELRCDPISGHTALYWYRQSLGQGPEFLIYFQGTGAADDSGLPNDRFFAVRPEGSVSTLKIQRTERGDSAVYLCASGLGDRGLDGYTFGSGTRLTVV.

This clonotype showed up just once. The chain employs TRBV9 and TRBJ1-2; 9 bases are shared with TRBD1. The CDR3 has 15 amino acids. Germline-derived CDR1 and CDR2 are SGDLS and YYNGEE. V trimming: 4 bases; J trimming: 3 bases; junction bases outside the gene matches: 7. As DNA, the CDR3 is TGTGCCAGCAGCCTAGCCGGGACAGGGTACTATGGCTACACCTTC. Its translation is CASSLAGTGYYGYTF.

The rearrangement links TRBV29-1 to TRBJ2-7, with 12 positions matching TRBD2. Germline V lookup: CDR1 SQVTM, CDR2 ANQGSEA. The V and J ends lost 1 base and 5 bases, in that order; junction bases with no gene match: 6. The CDR3 totals 15 residues. Here the CDR3 DNA reads TGCAGCGTTGAAGGACTAGCGGGAGAGCCCAACGAGCAGTACTTC. It encodes CSVEGLAGEPNEQYF.

The chain combines TRBV2 with TRBJ1-1, with D unresolved. V was cut by 5 bases and J by 0 bases, with 13 bases left in between. Germline CDR1 and CDR2: SNHLY and FYNNEI. The length of the CDR3 is 15 residues. The CDR3 region has the DNA TGTGCCAGCAGTCCTTACAGCACCTTGAACACTGAAGCTTTCTTT. Translating gives CASSPYSTLNTEAFF.

This clonotype was seen a handful of times. The V and J genes are TRBV2 and TRBJ2-7, with 11 positions matching TRBD1. The V gene's germline CDR1 is SNHLY and CDR2 FYNNEI. V shed 6 bases, J shed 6 bases, and the junction held 10 bases outside the gene matches. The CDR3 consists of 15 residues. Here the CDR3 DNA reads TGTGCCAGCAGGTTCCGGGACAGGGGGTTTGGCGAGCAGTACTTC. It specifies CASRFRDRGFGEQYF.

J is TRBJ1-2 and V is TRBV20-1; TRBD1 matches 8 bases. The V gene end was trimmed by 7 bases and the J gene end by 8 bases; junction bases not matched to a gene: 6. Germline CDR1 reads DFQATT; CDR2 reads SNEGSKA (reference sequence). This CDR3 is built from 11 residues. CDR3 in DNA: TGCAGTGGCCCGACAGGGGACGGCTACACCTTC. It encodes CSGPTGDGYTF.

There are many counts of this clonotype. The J gene is TRBJ1-2, the V gene TRBV20-1, with 7 bases that match TRBD1. The CDR3 sequence is 12 residues long. Trimming took 5 bases from V and 3 from J; bases not matched to a gene: 3. The V gene's germline CDR1 is DFQATT and CDR2 SNEGSKA (reference sequence). Here the CDR3 reads CSAGGQDYGYTF. CDR3 nucleotide sequence: TGCAGTGCTGGCGGACAGGACTATGGCTACACCTTC.

V and J are TRBV29-1 and TRBJ2-5, with 10 positions matching TRBD2. Trimming removed 3 bases from V and 4 bases from J; junction bases left unmatched: 8. From germline, CDR1 is SQVTM and CDR2 ANQGSEA. CDR3 length: 15 amino acids. The DNA of the CDR3 is TGCAGCGTTGAGGTCTTTAGCGGGAGGCGAGAGACCCAGTACTTC. It yields the protein CSVEVFSGRRETQYF.

Of note for this clonotype: With a much larger clone just one base away, this may be a read error. This rearrangement joins TRBV29-1 to TRBJ1-1, with TRBD1 matching over 7 bases. Germline V CDR1 and CDR2: SQVTM, ANQGSEA. The CDR3 has 12 residues. The J segment lost 2 bases and the V segment lost 6 bases, leaving 3 bases of the junction unmatched. In DNA, the CDR3 is TGCAGCGTCCGGGACAGTAACACTGAAGCTTTCTTT. Encoded protein: CSVRDSNTEAFF.

The J gene is TRBJ2-7, the V gene TRBV20-1; maybe TRBD2 (6 bases). Trimming cost V 0 bases and J 2 bases, with 14 bases left between them. Germline CDR1 reads DFQATT; CDR2 reads SNEGSKA (reference sequence). The CDR3 contains 15 residues. CDR3 nucleotide sequence: TGCAGTGCTAGAGATGGAGGGAACGAGCCCTACGAGCAGTACTTC. Its protein is CSARDGGNEPYEQYF.

Concerning this clonotype itself: Its ends do not fully match the called genes, so a read error is possible. The gene calls are TRBV7-9 and TRBJ2-7, with 10 bases fitting TRBD2. The J call may not be correct, given that the DNA end is closer to TRBJ2-1. Germline CDR1 reads SEHNR; CDR2 reads FQNEAQ (reference sequence). This CDR3 spans 13 amino acids. As DNA, the CDR3 is TGTGCCAGCAGCCTAGCGGGAGTTAGTGAGCAGTTCTTC. This translates into CASSLAGVSEQFF.

This clonotype was detected many times. The chain has TRBV29-1 and TRBJ2-5, with TRBD1 identical over 7 bases. The germline CDR1 and CDR2 sequences are SQVTM and ANQGSEA. V lost 6 bases and J lost 2; bases outside the gene matches: 6. This CDR3 has 13 residues. Here the CDR3 DNA reads TGCAGCGTCGAGACAGGGCGGCAAGAGACCCAGTACTTC. This gives the protein CSVETGRQETQYF.

The genes are TRBV10-3 and TRBJ2-6; no definite D call. V was cut by 3 bases and J by 1 base, with 13 bases left in between. In germline, CDR1 is ENHRY, CDR2 SYGVKD. The CDR3 runs to 17 residues. The CDR3 loop is CAISEPTTFSGANVLTF. The CDR3 bases are TGTGCCATCAGTGAACCGACGACCTTTTCTGGGGCCAACGTCCTGACTTTC.

This clonotype came up many times. V and J are TRBV29-1 and TRBJ1-5; D gene uncertain. CDR3 length equals 12 residues. CDR1 and CDR2 from the germline V gene are SQVTM and ANQGSEA. The V end was cut by 4 bases, the J end by 5 bases, with 9 bases between. The CDR3 loop is CSVGGWDQPQHF. The CDR3 DNA reads TGCAGCGTTGGAGGTTGGGATCAGCCCCAGCATTTT.

A note on this clonotype: An end of the junction differs from the germline gene, which may be a read error. This chain connects TRBV6-4 to TRBJ1-6, with 7 bases matching TRBD1. Germline V gene sequence: CDR1 MRHNA, CDR2 SNTAGT. CDR3 size: 13 residues. The CDR3 region has the DNA TGTGCCATCAGTGACAGGGAGAATTCACCCCTCCACTTT. It yields the protein CAISDRENSPLHF.

This clonotype was seen many times. CDR3 bases: TGTGCCAGCAGCTTAGACGGGGTTAGTAATTCACCCCTCCACTTT. Translated, it gives CASSLDGVSNSPLHF. The V and J genes are TRBV7-2 and TRBJ1-6; D is undetermined. Germline V CDR1 and CDR2: SGHTA, FQGNSA. The CDR3 sequence is 15 residues long. V gave up 1 base and J gave up 6 bases, with 10 bases separating them.

The V and J genes are TRBV5-1 and TRBJ1-4, with 10 bases fitting TRBD1. J was trimmed by 8 bases and V by 6 bases; bases with no gene match: 7. Germline assignment: CDR1 SGHRS and CDR2 YFSETQ. The CDR3 spans 14 residues. CDR3 nucleotides: TGCGCCAGCACAAAGACAGGGGGCGGGGAAAAACTGTTTTTT. It codes for CASTKTGGGEKLFF. The whole variable domain, remainder taken from reference TRBV5-1 and TRBJ1-4, is KAGVTQTPRYLIKTRGQQVTLSCSPISGHRSVSWYQQTPGQGLQFLFEYFSETQRNKGNFPGRFSGRQFSNSRSEMNVSTLELGDSALYLCASTKTGGGEKLFFGSGTQLSVL.

As concerns this clonotype: Since a much larger clone is just one base distant, this may be a read error. The gene calls are TRBV7-9 and TRBJ1-6, with D perhaps TRBD1 (5 bases). CDR1 is SEHNR, CDR2 FQNEAQ, per germline (reference sequence). The CDR3 totals 15 residues. CDR3 in DNA: TGTGCCTGCAGCTCTCGGGAGGGGAGGAATTCACCCCTCCACTTT. It translates to CACSSREGRNSPLHF.

This clonotype was observed at least ten times. In nucleotides, the CDR3 is TGTGCCAGCAGCGGCCGGGACAGCAATCAGCCCCAGCATTTT. Translated: CASSGRDSNQPQHF. The chain joins TRBV9 to TRBJ1-5; the D gene is possibly TRBD1 (5 bases). The CDR3 totals 14 residues. V lost 3 bases to trimming and J lost 1 base, with 8 bases between them. Germline CDR1 SGDLS, CDR2 YYNGEE.

The J gene is TRBJ2-5, the V gene TRBV7-2, with 10 positions matching TRBD2. V lost 4 bases to trimming and J lost 2 bases; unmatched junction nucleotides: 7. CDR1 is SGHTA, CDR2 FQGNSA, per germline. The CDR3 contains 16 residues. In DNA form, the CDR3 reads TGTGCCAGCAGCTCCCTAGCGGGAGTCCCACAAGAGACCCAGTACTTC. Its protein product is CASSSLAGVPQETQYF.

The chain has TRBV10-3 and TRBJ1-5, with unresolved D. This CDR3 has 13 amino acids. In germline, CDR1 is ENHRY, CDR2 SYGVKD. V lost 3 bases and J lost 6, with 9 bases in between. For the CDR3, the DNA is TGTGCCATCAGTGACAGACTTGGTCAGCCCCAGCATTTT. Protein sequence: CAISDRLGQPQHF.